This TCR beta chain came from a study of blood T cell repertoires in COVID-19. Assay used: immunoSEQ multiplex PCR; TCRdb lists only in-frame clones, some missing. The sample contains around 100,000 clones, 85% to 90% of which appear only once. Germline CDR1 WNHNN, CDR2 SYGVQD (reference sequence). Trimming took 10 bases from V and 3 from J, leaving 12 bases between them. This CDR3 is 13 amino acids long. Sequencing was done on a sample of peripheral blood. V is TRBV10-1 and J is TRBJ1-4; D unclear. This clonotype originated in a woman aged 80 or older with acute or convalescent COVID-19. The CDR3 nucleotides are TGCGCCACACAAGAGCGGGCTAATGAAAAACTGTTTTTT. It encodes CATQERANEKLFF.